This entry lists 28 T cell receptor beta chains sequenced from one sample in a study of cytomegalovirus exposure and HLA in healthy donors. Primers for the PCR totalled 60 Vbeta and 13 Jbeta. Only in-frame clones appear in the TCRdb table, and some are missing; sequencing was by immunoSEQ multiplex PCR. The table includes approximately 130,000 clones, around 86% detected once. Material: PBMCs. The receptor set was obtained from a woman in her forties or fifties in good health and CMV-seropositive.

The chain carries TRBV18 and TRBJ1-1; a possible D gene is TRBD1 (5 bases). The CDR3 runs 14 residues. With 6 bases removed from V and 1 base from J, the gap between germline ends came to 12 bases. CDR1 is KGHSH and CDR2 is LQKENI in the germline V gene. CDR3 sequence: CASSPYGGNTEAFF. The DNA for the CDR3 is TGTGCCAGCTCCCCGTACGGGGGGAACACTGAAGCTTTCTTT.

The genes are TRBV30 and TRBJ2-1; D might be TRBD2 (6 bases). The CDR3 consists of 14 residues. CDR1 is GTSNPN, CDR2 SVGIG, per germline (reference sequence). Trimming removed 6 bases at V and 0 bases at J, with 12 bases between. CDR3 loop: CACGGIPSYNEQFF. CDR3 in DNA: TGTGCCTGTGGCGGGATCCCCTCCTACAATGAGCAGTTCTTC.

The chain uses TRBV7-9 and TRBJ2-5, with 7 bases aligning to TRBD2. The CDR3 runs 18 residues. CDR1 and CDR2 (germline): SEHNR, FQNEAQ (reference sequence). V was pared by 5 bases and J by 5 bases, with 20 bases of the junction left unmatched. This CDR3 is CASSLVPAFGGVWETQYF. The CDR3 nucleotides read TGTGCCAGCAGCCTCGTACCAGCCTTTGGGGGGGTTTGGGAGACCCAGTACTTC.

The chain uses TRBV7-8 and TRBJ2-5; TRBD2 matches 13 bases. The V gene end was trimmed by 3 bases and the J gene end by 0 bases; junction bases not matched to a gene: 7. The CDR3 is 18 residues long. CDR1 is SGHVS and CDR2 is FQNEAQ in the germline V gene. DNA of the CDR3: TGTGCCAGCAGCTTGGGCAGACTAGCGGGGGGATACCAAGAGACCCAGTACTTC. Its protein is CASSLGRLAGGYQETQYF.

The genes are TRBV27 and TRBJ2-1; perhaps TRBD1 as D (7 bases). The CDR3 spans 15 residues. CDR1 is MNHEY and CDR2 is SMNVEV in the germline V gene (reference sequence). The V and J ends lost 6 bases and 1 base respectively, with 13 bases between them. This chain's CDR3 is CASRRDRESYNEQFF. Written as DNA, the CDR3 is TGTGCCAGCAGGCGGGACAGAGAGTCCTACAATGAGCAGTTCTTC.

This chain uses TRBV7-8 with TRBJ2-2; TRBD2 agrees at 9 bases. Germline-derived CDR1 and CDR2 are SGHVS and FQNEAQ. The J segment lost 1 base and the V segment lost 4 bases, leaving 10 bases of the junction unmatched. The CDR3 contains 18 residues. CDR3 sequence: CASSSLAGVGRNTGELFF. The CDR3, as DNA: TGTGCCAGCAGCTCCTTAGCGGGAGTGGGAAGGAACACCGGGGAGCTGTTTTTT. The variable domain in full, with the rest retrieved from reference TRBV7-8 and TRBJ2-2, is GAGVSQSPRYKVAKRGQDVALRCDPISGHVSLFWYQQALGQGPEFLTYFQNEAQLDKSGLPSDRFFAERPEGSVSTLKIQRTQQEDSAVYLCASSSLAGVGRNTGELFFGEGSRLTVL.

CDR3 sequence: CASSLEGAYEQYF. Here the CDR3 DNA reads TGCGCCAGCAGCTTGGAGGGGGCCTACGAGCAGTACTTC. The rearrangement joins TRBV5-1 to TRBJ2-7; D perhaps matches TRBD1 (6 bases). Between the trimmed V and J ends, which lost 0 bases and 2 bases, there was a span of 6 bases. Germline assignment: CDR1 SGHRS and CDR2 YFSETQ. The CDR3 runs 13 residues.

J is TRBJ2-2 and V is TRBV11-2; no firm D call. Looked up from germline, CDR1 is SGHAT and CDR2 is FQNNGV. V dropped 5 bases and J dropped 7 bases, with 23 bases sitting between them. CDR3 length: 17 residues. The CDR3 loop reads CASSQPLDIAIHGELFF. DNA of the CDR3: TGTGCCAGCAGCCAGCCCCTCGACATCGCAATTCACGGGGAGCTGTTTTTT.

For the CDR3, the DNA is TGCAGCGTTCTCCAGGGGAGGAACACTGAAGCTTTCTTT. Protein product: CSVLQGRNTEAFF. The chain joins TRBV29-1 to TRBJ1-1, with TRBD1 as a possible D gene (6 bases). The CDR3 totals 13 residues. V lost 5 bases and J 1 base, leaving 11 bases between the germline ends. Per germline, CDR1 SQVTM and CDR2 ANQGSEA. The full variable domain, completed using reference TRBV29-1 and TRBJ1-1, is SAVISQKPSRDICQRGTSLTIQCQVDSQVTMMFWYRQQPGQSLTLIATANQGSEATYESGFVIDKFPISRPNLTFSTLTVSNMSPEDSSIYLCSVLQGRNTEAFFGQGTRLTVV.

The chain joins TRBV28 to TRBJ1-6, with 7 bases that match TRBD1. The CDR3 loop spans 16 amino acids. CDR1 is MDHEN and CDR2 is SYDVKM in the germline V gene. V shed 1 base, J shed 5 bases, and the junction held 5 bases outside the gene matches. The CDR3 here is CASSLYPGQDNSPLHF. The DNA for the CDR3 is TGTGCCAGCAGTTTATATCCCGGACAGGATAATTCACCCCTCCACTTT.

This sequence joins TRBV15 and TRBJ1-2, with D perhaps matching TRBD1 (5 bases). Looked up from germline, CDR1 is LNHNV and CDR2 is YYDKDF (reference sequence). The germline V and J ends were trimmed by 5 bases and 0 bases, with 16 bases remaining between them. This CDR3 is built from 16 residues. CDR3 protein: CATSPNPTVTNYGYTF. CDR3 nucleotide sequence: TGTGCCACCAGCCCAAACCCGACAGTTACTAACTATGGCTACACCTTC.

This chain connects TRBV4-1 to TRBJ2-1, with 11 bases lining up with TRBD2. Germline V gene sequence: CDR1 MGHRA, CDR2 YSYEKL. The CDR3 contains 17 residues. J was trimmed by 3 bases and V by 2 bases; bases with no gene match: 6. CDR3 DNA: TGCGCCAGCAGCCAAACCGTAGCGGGAGGGGTCTACAATGAGCAGTTCTTC. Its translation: CASSQTVAGGVYNEQFF.

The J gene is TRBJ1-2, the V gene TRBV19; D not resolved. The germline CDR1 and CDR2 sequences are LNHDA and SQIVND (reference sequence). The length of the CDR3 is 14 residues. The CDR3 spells CAAGQAEADYGYTF. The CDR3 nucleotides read TGTGCTGCGGGCCAGGCGGAGGCGGACTATGGCTACACCTTC.

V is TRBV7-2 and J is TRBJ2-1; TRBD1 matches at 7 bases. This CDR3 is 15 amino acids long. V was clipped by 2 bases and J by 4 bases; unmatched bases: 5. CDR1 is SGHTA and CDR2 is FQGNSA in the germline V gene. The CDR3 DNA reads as TGTGCCAGCAGCTTAAGGACAGGTCCATACAATGAGCAGTTCTTC. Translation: CASSLRTGPYNEQFF.

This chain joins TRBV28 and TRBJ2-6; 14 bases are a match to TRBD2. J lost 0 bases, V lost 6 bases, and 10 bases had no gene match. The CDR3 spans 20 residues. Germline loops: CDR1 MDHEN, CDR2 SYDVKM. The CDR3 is CASSRPGLAGAFSGANVLTF. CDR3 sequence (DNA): TGTGCCAGCAGCCGACCGGGACTAGCGGGAGCGTTCTCTGGGGCCAACGTCCTGACTTTC.

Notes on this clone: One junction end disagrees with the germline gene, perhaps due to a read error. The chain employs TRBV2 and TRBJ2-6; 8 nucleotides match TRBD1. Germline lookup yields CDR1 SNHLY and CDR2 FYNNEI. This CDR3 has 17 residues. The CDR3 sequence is CASRPGQEIGGANGLTF. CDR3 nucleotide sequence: TGTGCCAGCAGACCGGGACAGGAAATTGGTGGGGCCAACGGCCTGACTTTC.

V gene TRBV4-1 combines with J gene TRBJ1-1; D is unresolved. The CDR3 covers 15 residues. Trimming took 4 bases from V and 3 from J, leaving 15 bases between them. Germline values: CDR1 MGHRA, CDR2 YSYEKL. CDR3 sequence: CASSLEGGSDTEAFF. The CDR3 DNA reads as TGCGCCAGCAGCCTAGAGGGAGGTTCGGACACTGAAGCTTTCTTT.

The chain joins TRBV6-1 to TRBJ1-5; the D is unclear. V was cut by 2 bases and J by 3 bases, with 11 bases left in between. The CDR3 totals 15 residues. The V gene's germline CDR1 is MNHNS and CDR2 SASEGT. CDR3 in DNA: TGTGCCAGCAGTGAAAAGAGGTCAGTCAATCAGCCCCAGCATTTT. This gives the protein CASSEKRSVNQPQHF.

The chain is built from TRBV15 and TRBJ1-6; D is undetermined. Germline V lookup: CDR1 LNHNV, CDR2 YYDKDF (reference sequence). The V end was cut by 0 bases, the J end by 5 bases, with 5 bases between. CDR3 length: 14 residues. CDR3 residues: CATSRDPNNSPLHF. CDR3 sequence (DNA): TGTGCCACCAGCAGAGATCCCAATAATTCACCCCTCCACTTT.

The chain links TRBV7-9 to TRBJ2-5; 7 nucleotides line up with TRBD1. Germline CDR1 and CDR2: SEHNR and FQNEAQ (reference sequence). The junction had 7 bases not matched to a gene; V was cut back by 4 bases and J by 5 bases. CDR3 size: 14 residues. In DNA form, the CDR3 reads TGTGCCAGCAGCTATAGCACAGGGGCGGAGACCCAGTACTTC. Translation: CASSYSTGAETQYF.

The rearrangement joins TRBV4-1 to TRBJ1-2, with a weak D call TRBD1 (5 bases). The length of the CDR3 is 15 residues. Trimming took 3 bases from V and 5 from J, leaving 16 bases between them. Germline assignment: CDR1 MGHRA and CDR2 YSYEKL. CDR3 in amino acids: CASSQSQAIKYGYTF. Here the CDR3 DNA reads TGCGCCAGCAGCCAGTCACAGGCGATCAAATATGGCTACACCTTC.

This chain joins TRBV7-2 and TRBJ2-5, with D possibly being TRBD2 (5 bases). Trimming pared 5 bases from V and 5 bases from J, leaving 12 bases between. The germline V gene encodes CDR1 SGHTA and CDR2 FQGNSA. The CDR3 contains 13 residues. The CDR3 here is CASSRGFPETQYF. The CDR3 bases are TGTGCCAGCAGCCGGGGATTTCCGGAGACCCAGTACTTC.

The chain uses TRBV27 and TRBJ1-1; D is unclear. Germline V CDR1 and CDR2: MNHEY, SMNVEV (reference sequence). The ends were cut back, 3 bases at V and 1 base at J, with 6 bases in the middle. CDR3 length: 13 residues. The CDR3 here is CASSFEGNTEAFF. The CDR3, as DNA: TGTGCCAGCAGTTTTGAGGGGAACACTGAAGCTTTCTTT.

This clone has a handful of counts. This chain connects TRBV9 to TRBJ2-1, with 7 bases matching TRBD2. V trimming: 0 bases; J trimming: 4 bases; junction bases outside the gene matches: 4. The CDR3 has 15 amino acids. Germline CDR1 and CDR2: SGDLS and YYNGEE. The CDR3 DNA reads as TGTGCCAGCAGCGTAGCCCTAGCGGAATACAATGAGCAGTTCTTC. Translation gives CASSVALAEYNEQFF. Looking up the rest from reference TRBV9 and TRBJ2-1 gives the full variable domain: DSGVTQTPKHLITATGQRVTLRCSPRSGDLSVYWYQQSLDQGLQFLIQYYNGEERAKGNILERFSAQQFPDLHSELNLSSLELGDSALYFCASSVALAEYNEQFFGPGTRLTVL.

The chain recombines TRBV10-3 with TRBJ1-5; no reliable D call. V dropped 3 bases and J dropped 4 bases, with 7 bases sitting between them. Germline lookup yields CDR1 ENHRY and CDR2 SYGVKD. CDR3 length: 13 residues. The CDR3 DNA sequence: TGTGCCATCAGTGATGGGAGGAATCAGCCCCAGCATTTT. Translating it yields CAISDGRNQPQHF.

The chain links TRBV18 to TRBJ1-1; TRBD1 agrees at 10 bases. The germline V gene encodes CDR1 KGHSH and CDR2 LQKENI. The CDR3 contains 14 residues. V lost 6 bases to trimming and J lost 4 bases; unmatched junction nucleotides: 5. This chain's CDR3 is CASSGDRGPTEAFF. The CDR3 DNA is TGTGCCAGCTCCGGGGACAGGGGTCCCACTGAAGCTTTCTTT.

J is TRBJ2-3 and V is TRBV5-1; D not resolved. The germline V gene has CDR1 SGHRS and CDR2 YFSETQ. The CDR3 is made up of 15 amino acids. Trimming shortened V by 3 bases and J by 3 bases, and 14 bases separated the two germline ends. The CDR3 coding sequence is TGCGCCAGCAGCTCCGGCAGGCTTGAAACAGATACGCAGTATTTT. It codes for CASSSGRLETDTQYF. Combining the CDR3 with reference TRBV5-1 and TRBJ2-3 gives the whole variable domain KAGVTQTPRYLIKTRGQQVTLSCSPISGHRSVSWYQQTPGQGLQFLFEYFSETQRNKGNFPGRFSGRQFSNSRSEMNVSTLELGDSALYLCASSSGRLETDTQYFGPGTRLTVL.

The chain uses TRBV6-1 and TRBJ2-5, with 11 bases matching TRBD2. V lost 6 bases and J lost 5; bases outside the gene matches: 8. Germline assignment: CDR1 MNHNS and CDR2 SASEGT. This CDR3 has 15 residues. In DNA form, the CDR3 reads TGTGCCAGCAGGGGCCTAGCGGGAGGTTGGGAGACCCAGTACTTC. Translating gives CASRGLAGGWETQYF.